One and the same sample provided the 26 T cell receptor beta chains below, sequenced in a study of long-term antiretroviral therapy in people with HIV. immunoSEQ v3.0 was run at survey level. Some clones are missing from TCRdb's copy, which holds only in-frame ones; the method was immunoSEQ multiplex PCR. The sample carries 15,000 to 20,000 clones, around 78% recorded once. The sequences come from unsorted PBMCs, collected 2.2 years after starting antiretroviral therapy. Receptors originate from a man in his fifties with HIV.

The chain employs TRBV6-4 and TRBJ2-1; D may be TRBD2 (5 bases). The CDR3 has 14 amino acids. Per the germline V gene, CDR1 is MRHNA and CDR2 is SNTAGT. Trimming removed 3 bases at V and 2 bases at J, with 8 bases between. The CDR3: CASSDDYPYNEQFF. CDR3 in DNA: TGTGCCAGCAGTGATGACTATCCCTACAATGAGCAGTTCTTC.

This clone was seen only once. V and J are TRBV4-3 and TRBJ2-7; 7 positions agree with TRBD1. This CDR3 has 16 residues. With V trimmed by 4 bases and J by 0 bases, 9 bases remained unmatched. Germline CDR1 and CDR2: LGHNA and YSLEER. CDR3 sequence (DNA): TGCGCCAGCAGCCCTGGGACAGCCTTTAGCTCCTACGAGCAGTACTTC. This gives the protein CASSPGTAFSSYEQYF.

A single count supports this clone. This sequence joins TRBV7-9 and TRBJ2-2, with D maybe TRBD2 (5 bases). Germline CDR1 is SEHNR and CDR2 is FQNEAQ (reference sequence). The CDR3 sequence is 16 residues long. V was clipped by 4 bases and J by 5 bases, with 17 bases between them. CDR3 residues: CASSSARGYGTGELFF. The CDR3 coding sequence is TGTGCCAGCAGCTCAGCACGAGGGTATGGGACCGGGGAGCTGTTTTTT.

The chain is built from TRBV27 and TRBJ1-5, with 9 bases matching TRBD1. Germline loops: CDR1 MNHEY, CDR2 SMNVEV (reference sequence). J lost 1 base, V lost 8 bases, and 9 bases had no gene match. This CDR3 has 16 residues. The chain's CDR3 is CASRGTGRQSNQPQHF. In nucleotides, the CDR3 is TGTGCCAGCCGGGGGACAGGGCGGCAGAGCAATCAGCCCCAGCATTTT.

Here the CDR3 reads CASSPTVQETQYF. The DNA of the CDR3 is TGTGCCAGTAGCCCGACAGTACAAGAGACCCAGTACTTC. This chain links TRBV19 with TRBJ2-5; TRBD1 might be the D (5 bases). Germline CDR1 reads LNHDA; CDR2 reads SQIVND (reference sequence). V shed 6 bases and J shed 2 bases, with 10 bases lying between them. The CDR3 has 13 residues.

The V and J genes are TRBV30 and TRBJ2-1; tentatively, D is TRBD2 (5 bases). Germline values: CDR1 GTSNPN, CDR2 SVGIG (reference sequence). Trimming cost V 0 bases and J 0 bases, with 9 bases left between them. The length of the CDR3 is 15 residues. The CDR3: CAWSVSGFSYNEQFF. CDR3 in DNA: TGTGCCTGGAGTGTTTCGGGGTTCTCCTACAATGAGCAGTTCTTC. The full variable domain, rest sourced from reference TRBV30 and TRBJ2-1, is SQTIHQWPATLVQPVGSPLSLECTVEGTSNPNLYWYRQAAGRGLQLLFYSVGIGQISSEVPQNLSASRPQDRQFILSSKKLLLSDSGFYLCAWSVSGFSYNEQFFGPGTRLTVL.

The chain is built from TRBV18 and TRBJ1-1, with TRBD1 matching over 11 bases. The germline V gene encodes CDR1 KGHSH and CDR2 LQKENI. This CDR3 has 17 amino acids. V was pared by 3 bases and J by 5 bases, with 11 bases of the junction left unmatched. CDR3 in amino acids: CASSPGPMDRGQTEAFF. The DNA of the CDR3 is TGTGCCAGCTCACCGGGCCCCATGGACAGGGGGCAAACTGAAGCTTTCTTT.

The chain carries TRBV28 and TRBJ2-4, with 7 nucleotides matching TRBD2. CDR1 MDHEN and CDR2 SYDVKM come from the germline V gene. The CDR3 totals 15 residues. V gave up 6 bases and J gave up 9 bases; unmatched junction bases: 14. As DNA, the CDR3 is TGTGCCAGCAGCCCGTCGGGGGGTGCTAGAGCCATTCAGTACTTC. This sequence encodes CASSPSGGARAIQYF.

V usage is TRBV9 and J usage is TRBJ2-7; D remains ambiguous. Germline V gene data show CDR1 as SGDLS and CDR2 as YYNGEE. The V gene lost 4 bases and the J gene lost 4 bases, with 18 bases spanning the gap. This CDR3 comprises 15 residues. The CDR3 bases are TGTGCCAGCAGCAGAACAGCGACCTCCCTATACGAGCAGTACTTC. It yields the protein CASSRTATSLYEQYF.

J is TRBJ2-1 and V is TRBV6-6; D ambiguous. Per the germline V gene, CDR1 is MNHNY and CDR2 is SVGAGI (reference sequence). The germline V and J ends were trimmed by 4 bases and 5 bases, with 12 bases remaining between them. This CDR3 is built from 14 residues. This CDR3 reads CASSSLGPDNEQFF. The CDR3 region has the DNA TGTGCCAGCAGTTCTTTAGGACCCGACAATGAGCAGTTCTTC.

On this clone itself: One end of the junction is discordant with germline, which a read error may explain. The V gene is TRBV28, the J gene TRBJ1-2; no clear D gene. The V gene's germline CDR1 is MDHEN and CDR2 SYDVKM. This CDR3 is built from 12 residues. This chain's CDR3 is CASSLYSEGYTF. The CDR3 DNA sequence: TGTGCCAGCAGCTTATACAGTGAGGGCTACACCTTC.

This sequence joins TRBV28 and TRBJ2-7; 8 positions match TRBD2. V trimming: 4 bases; J trimming: 5 bases; junction bases outside the gene matches: 10. Germline V gene lookup returns CDR1 MDHEN and CDR2 SYDVKM. CDR3 length: 15 amino acids. Written as DNA, the CDR3 is TGTGCCAGCAGTTCCCCGGGACTAGAAGCGCACGAGCAGTACTTC. Amino acids: CASSSPGLEAHEQYF. Looking up the rest from reference TRBV28 and TRBJ2-7 gives the full variable domain: DVKVTQSSRYLVKRTGEKVFLECVQDMDHENMFWYRQDPGLGLRLIYFSYDVKMKEKGDIPEGYSVSREKKERFSLILESASTNQTSMYLCASSSPGLEAHEQYFGPGTRLTVT.

The chain combines TRBV6-5 with TRBJ1-2; TRBD1 matches 7 bases. Trimming at V came to 4 bases and at J to 6 bases, leaving 14 bases not matched to a gene. Germline lookup yields CDR1 MNHEY and CDR2 SVGAGI. This CDR3 region has 16 residues. The DNA for the CDR3 is TGTGCCAGCAGTTCCCGAGGGGCAGGGGGGCGAAATGGCTACACCTTC. Translated: CASSSRGAGGRNGYTF.

This clone is labeled medium-sized. The CDR3: CASSSPSGFTDTQYF. CDR3 sequence (DNA): TGTGCCAGCAGTTCCCCTAGCGGATTCACAGATACGCAGTATTTT. The chain uses TRBV27 and TRBJ2-3, with 7 bases lining up with TRBD2. J gave up 2 bases and V 4 bases, and 6 bases lay outside the gene matches. This CDR3 comprises 15 residues. CDR1 and CDR2 (germline): MNHEY, SMNVEV (reference sequence).

The gene calls are TRBV29-1 and TRBJ2-5; possible D gene TRBD2, 5 bases. Germline V gene lookup returns CDR1 SQVTM and CDR2 ANQGSEA. The length of the CDR3 is 14 residues. Trimming left V 3 bases short and J 1 base short, with 12 bases between. The CDR3 nucleotides read TGCAGCGTTGAGTGGGAGACTCTCCAAGAGACCCAGTACTTC. It encodes CSVEWETLQETQYF.

The V and J genes are TRBV7-8 and TRBJ2-7, with 8 bases fitting TRBD2. From germline, CDR1 is SGHVS and CDR2 FQNEAQ. V was pared by 1 base and J by 2 bases, with 4 bases of the junction left unmatched. The CDR3 loop spans 15 amino acids. In DNA, the CDR3 is TGTGCCAGCAGCTTAGGAATAGCGGGGACCTACGAGCAGTACTTC. Residues: CASSLGIAGTYEQYF. The full variable domain, rest sourced from reference TRBV7-8 and TRBJ2-7, is GAGVSQSPRYKVAKRGQDVALRCDPISGHVSLFWYQQALGQGPEFLTYFQNEAQLDKSGLPSDRFFAERPEGSVSTLKIQRTQQEDSAVYLCASSLGIAGTYEQYFGPGTRLTVT.

This clone was seen a single time. V usage is TRBV19 and J usage is TRBJ1-2; no clear D. V lost 1 base to trimming and J lost 6 bases, with 9 bases between them. CDR1 and CDR2 from the germline V gene are LNHDA and SQIVND (reference sequence). CDR3 size: 13 residues. The CDR3 loop is CASSIALTDGYTF. The DNA of the CDR3 is TGTGCCAGTAGTATAGCCCTCACGGATGGCTACACCTTC.

This chain joins TRBV5-4 and TRBJ2-1, with TRBD2 identical over 11 bases. The V and J ends lost 3 bases and 7 bases, in that order; junction bases with no gene match: 15. The CDR3 is 18 residues long. Germline loops: CDR1 SGHNT, CDR2 YYREEE (reference sequence). In DNA, the CDR3 is TGTGCCAGCAGCTCCGCCATGGGTAGCGGGGGGGCTAGGAATGAGCAGTTCTTC. Protein sequence: CASSSAMGSGGARNEQFF.

The J gene is TRBJ2-1, the V gene TRBV28; no definite D call. CDR1 is MDHEN, CDR2 SYDVKM, per germline. Trimming left V 2 bases short and J 2 bases short, with 10 bases between. The CDR3 has 15 residues. The CDR3 DNA follows: TGTGCCAGCAGTTTACCGGGTCCTCCCTACAATGAGCAGTTCTTC. Its protein product is CASSLPGPPYNEQFF.

The chain joins TRBV28 to TRBJ1-2; perhaps TRBD1 as D (5 bases). This CDR3 is 14 amino acids long. V lost 3 bases and J 4 bases, leaving 12 bases between the germline ends. Germline loops: CDR1 MDHEN, CDR2 SYDVKM. DNA of the CDR3: TGTGCCAGCAGTTTGAGGCAGGGTCTCTATGGCTACACCTTC. Its protein is CASSLRQGLYGYTF.

CDR3 sequence reads: CASSTTVLGNQPQHF. In nucleotides, the CDR3 is TGTGCCAGTAGTACGACAGTCTTAGGGAATCAGCCCCAGCATTTT. V is TRBV19 and J is TRBJ1-5; the D gene is possibly TRBD1 (5 bases). V dropped 4 bases and J dropped 4 bases, with 14 bases sitting between them. Germline lookup yields CDR1 LNHDA and CDR2 SQIVND (reference sequence). CDR3 length equals 15 residues.

The gene calls are TRBV19 and TRBJ1-5; D call uncertain. CDR3 length: 19 amino acids. The V end lost 9 bases, the J end lost 0 bases, and 27 bases lay between the germline ends. Germline-derived CDR1 and CDR2 are LNHDA and SQIVND (reference sequence). In nucleotides, the CDR3 is TGTGCCAGCAGACACGGACCCTTTGCCAGTGGGTATAGCAATCAGCCCCAGCATTTT. It codes for CASRHGPFASGYSNQPQHF. The variable domain in full, completed from reference TRBV19 and TRBJ1-5, reads DGGITQSPKYLFRKEGQNVTLSCEQNLNHDAMYWYRQDPGQGLRLIYYSQIVNDFQKGDIAEGYSVSREKKESFPLTVTSAQKNPTAFYLCASRHGPFASGYSNQPQHFGDGTRLSIL.

The V gene is TRBV28, the J gene TRBJ1-1; D is perhaps TRBD1 (5 bases). The CDR3 sequence is 14 residues long. The germline V and J ends were trimmed by 6 bases and 6 bases, with 17 bases remaining between them. From germline, CDR1 is MDHEN and CDR2 SYDVKM. The CDR3 spells CASRPYRRRAEAFF. CDR3 nucleotides: TGTGCCAGCAGACCCTACAGGAGGAGGGCTGAAGCTTTCTTT. The whole variable domain, filled in from reference TRBV28 and TRBJ1-1, reads DVKVTQSSRYLVKRTGEKVFLECVQDMDHENMFWYRQDPGLGLRLIYFSYDVKMKEKGDIPEGYSVSREKKERFSLILESASTNQTSMYLCASRPYRRRAEAFFGQGTRLTVV.

CDR3 loop: CASSPWTGSYEQYF. CDR3 coding DNA: TGTGCCAGTAGTCCCTGGACAGGATCCTACGAGCAGTACTTC. The rearrangement uses TRBV19 and TRBJ2-7; the match to TRBD1 covers 7 bases. Looked up from germline, CDR1 is LNHDA and CDR2 is SQIVND (reference sequence). CDR3 length: 14 amino acids. With V trimmed by 5 bases and J by 1 base, 5 bases remained unmatched.

This clone showed up just a few times. The chain couples TRBV18 to TRBJ2-2; D not resolved. Germline lookup yields CDR1 KGHSH and CDR2 LQKENI. Trimming removed 6 bases from V and 4 bases from J, with 9 bases in between. This CDR3 spans 13 amino acids. The CDR3 spells CASSVASTGELFF. DNA of the CDR3: TGTGCCAGCTCCGTGGCGAGCACCGGGGAGCTGTTTTTT.

This chain connects TRBV5-1 to TRBJ1-1; possibly TRBD1 for D (6 bases). Trimming stripped 4 bases from V and 0 bases from J, with 16 bases between. The CDR3 spans 16 residues. Germline V gene lookup returns CDR1 SGHRS and CDR2 YFSETQ. The chain's CDR3 is CASSPTGQSVNTEAFF. The CDR3 nucleotides read TGCGCCAGCAGCCCTACCGGACAGTCTGTGAACACTGAAGCTTTCTTT.